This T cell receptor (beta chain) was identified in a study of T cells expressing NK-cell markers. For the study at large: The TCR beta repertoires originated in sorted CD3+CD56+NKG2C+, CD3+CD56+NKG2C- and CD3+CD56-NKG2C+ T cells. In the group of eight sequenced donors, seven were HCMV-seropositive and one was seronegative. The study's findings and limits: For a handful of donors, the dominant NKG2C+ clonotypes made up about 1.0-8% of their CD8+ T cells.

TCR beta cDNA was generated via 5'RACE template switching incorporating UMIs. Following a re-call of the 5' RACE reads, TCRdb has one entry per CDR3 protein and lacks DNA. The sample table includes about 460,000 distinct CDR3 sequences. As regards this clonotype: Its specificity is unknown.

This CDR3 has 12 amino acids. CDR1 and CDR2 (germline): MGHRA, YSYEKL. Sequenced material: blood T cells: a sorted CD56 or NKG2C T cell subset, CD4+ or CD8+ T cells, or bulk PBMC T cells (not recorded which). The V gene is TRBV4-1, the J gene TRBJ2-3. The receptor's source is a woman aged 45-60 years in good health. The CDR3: CASSQILDTQYF.